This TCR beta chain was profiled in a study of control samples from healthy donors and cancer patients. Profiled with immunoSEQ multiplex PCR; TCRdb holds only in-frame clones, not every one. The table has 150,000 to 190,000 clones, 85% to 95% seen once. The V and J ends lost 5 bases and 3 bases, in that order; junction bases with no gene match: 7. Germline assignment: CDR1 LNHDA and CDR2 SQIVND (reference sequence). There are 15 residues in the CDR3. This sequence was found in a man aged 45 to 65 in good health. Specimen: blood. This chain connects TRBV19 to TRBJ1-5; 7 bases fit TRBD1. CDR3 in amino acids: CASSSRTGLNQPQHF. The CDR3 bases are TGTGCCAGTAGTTCTCGGACAGGCCTCAATCAGCCCCAGCATTTT.